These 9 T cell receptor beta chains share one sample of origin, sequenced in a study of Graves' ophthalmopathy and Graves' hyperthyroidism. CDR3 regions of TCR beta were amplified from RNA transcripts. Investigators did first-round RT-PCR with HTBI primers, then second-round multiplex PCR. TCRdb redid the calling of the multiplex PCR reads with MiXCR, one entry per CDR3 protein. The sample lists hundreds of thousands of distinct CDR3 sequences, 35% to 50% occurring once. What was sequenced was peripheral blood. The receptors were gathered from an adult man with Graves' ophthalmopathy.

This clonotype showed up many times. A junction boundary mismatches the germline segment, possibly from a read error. The CDR3 region has the DNA TGTGCCAGTAGTTTTGACAGGCTCAACACTGAAGCTTTCTTT. Protein: CASSFDRLNTEAFF. The V call is TRBV12-3 or TRBV12-4, the J call TRBJ1-1; D possibly corresponds to TRBD1 (6 bases). The CDR3 loop spans 14 amino acids.

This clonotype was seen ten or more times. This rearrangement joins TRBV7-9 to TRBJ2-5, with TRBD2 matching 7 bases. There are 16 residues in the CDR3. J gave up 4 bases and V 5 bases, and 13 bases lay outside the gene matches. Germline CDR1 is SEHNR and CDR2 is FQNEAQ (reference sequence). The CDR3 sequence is CASSPPLAGVLETQYF. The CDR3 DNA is TGTGCCAGCAGCCCTCCTCTGGCGGGGGTACTAGAGACCCAGTACTTC.

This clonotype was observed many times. In nucleotides, the CDR3 is TGTGCCAGCAGCTTCTTCACGGGAGGGGAGGCTGGGGCCAACGTCCTGACTTTC. The encoded protein is CASSFFTGGEAGANVLTF. The gene calls are TRBV7-3 and TRBJ2-6; 8 bases fit TRBD2. The germline CDR1 and CDR2 sequences are SGHTA and FQGTGA. Unmatched junction bases numbered 9, after V lost 3 bases and J lost 2 bases. The CDR3 length is 18 residues.

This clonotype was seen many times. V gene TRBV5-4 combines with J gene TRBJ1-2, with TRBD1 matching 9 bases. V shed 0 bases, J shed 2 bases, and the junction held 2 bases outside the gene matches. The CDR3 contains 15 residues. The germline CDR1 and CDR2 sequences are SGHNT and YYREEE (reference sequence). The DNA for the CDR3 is TGTGCCAGCAGCTTGGCGGGGACAGGGAACTATGGCTACACCTTC. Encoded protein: CASSLAGTGNYGYTF.

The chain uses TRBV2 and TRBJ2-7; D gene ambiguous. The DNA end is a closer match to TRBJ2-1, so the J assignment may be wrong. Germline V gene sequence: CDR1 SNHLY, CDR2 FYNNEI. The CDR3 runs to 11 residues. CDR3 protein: CASSKKMEQFF. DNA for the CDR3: TGTGCCAGCAGCAAGAAGATGGAGCAGTTCTTC.

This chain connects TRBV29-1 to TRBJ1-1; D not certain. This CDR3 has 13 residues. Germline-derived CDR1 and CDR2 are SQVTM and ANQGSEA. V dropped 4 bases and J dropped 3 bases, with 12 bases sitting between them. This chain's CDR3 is CSVVDLEHTEAFF. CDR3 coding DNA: TGCAGCGTTGTGGACCTCGAACACACTGAAGCTTTCTTT.

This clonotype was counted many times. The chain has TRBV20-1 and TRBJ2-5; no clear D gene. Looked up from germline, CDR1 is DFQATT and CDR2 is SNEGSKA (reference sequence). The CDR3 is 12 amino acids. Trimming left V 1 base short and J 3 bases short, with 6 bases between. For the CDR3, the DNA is TGCAGTGCTAGAGGGGATGAAGAGACCCAGTACTTC. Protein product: CSARGDEETQYF.

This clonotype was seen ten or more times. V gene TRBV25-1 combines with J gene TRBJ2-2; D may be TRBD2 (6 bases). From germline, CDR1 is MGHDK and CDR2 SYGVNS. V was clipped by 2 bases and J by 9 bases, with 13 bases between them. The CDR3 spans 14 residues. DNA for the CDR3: TGTGCCAGCAGTGAAAGGACTAAGGACAGGGAGCTGTTTTTT. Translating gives CASSERTKDRELFF.

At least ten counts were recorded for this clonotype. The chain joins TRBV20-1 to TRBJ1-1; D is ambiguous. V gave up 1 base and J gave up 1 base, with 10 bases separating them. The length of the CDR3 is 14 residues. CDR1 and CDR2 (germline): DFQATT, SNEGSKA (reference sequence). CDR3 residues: CSARGGGGNTEAFF. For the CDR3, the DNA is TGCAGTGCTAGAGGGGGTGGCGGGAACACTGAAGCTTTCTTT.